These 30 T cell receptor beta chains came from one sample sequenced in a study of OX40 agonist ivuxolimab in advanced cancers. Here immunoSEQ multiplex PCR was the method, and the copy in TCRdb shows in-frame clones only, minus some. Of just under 20,000 clones in the sample, around four fifths were seen once. The specimen was CD4+ or CD8+ T cells sorted from blood, collected in a trial of the OX40 agonist ivuxolimab. The receptors come from an adult with an advanced solid tumor such as melanoma, head and neck, liver or kidney cancer.

The chain links TRBV5-1 to TRBJ1-2; the D gene is possibly TRBD1 (6 bases). CDR3 length: 15 residues. Deletions cut 0 bases from V and 2 bases from J, with 11 bases between. Germline CDR1 and CDR2: SGHRS and YFSETQ. Written as DNA, the CDR3 is TGCGCCAGCAGCTTGGGACAGGACCCAAACTATGGCTACACCTTC. This codes for CASSLGQDPNYGYTF.

The rearrangement joins TRBV7-9 to TRBJ2-3; D unresolved. Germline-derived CDR1 and CDR2 are SEHNR and FQNEAQ (reference sequence). This CDR3 comprises 14 residues. Trimming cost V 8 bases and J 4 bases, with 16 bases left between them. The CDR3 protein is CASRNTLRADTQYF. The CDR3 DNA sequence: TGTGCCAGCCGCAACACCCTTCGCGCAGATACGCAGTATTTT.

The gene calls are TRBV28 and TRBJ2-1, with D possibly being TRBD1 (5 bases). The CDR3 length is 16 residues. V lost 8 bases, J lost 1 base, and 18 bases lay in between. CDR1 is MDHEN, CDR2 SYDVKM, per germline. CDR3 residues: CASGAEFLGSYNEQFF. CDR3 DNA sequence: TGTGCCAGCGGGGCCGAGTTCCTTGGTTCCTACAATGAGCAGTTCTTC.

The V gene is TRBV7-2, the J gene TRBJ2-7, with 10 bases that match TRBD2. V shed 1 base, J shed 2 bases, and the junction held 5 bases outside the gene matches. Germline V lookup: CDR1 SGHTA, CDR2 FQGNSA. CDR3 length equals 16 residues. CDR3: CASSLEAAGGPYEQYF. The CDR3 DNA reads TGTGCCAGCAGCTTAGAGGCAGCGGGAGGGCCCTACGAGCAGTACTTC. The variable domain in full, completed from reference TRBV7-2 and TRBJ2-7, reads GAGVSQSPSNKVTEKGKDVELRCDPISGHTALYWYRQSLGQGLEFLIYFQGNSAPDKSGLPSDRFSAERTGGSVSTLTIQRTQQEDSAVYLCASSLEAAGGPYEQYFGPGTRLTVT.

This chain joins TRBV18 and TRBJ1-1; D possibly corresponds to TRBD1 (6 bases). The CDR3 loop spans 15 amino acids. V was shortened by 0 bases and J by 1 base, with 9 bases between the two germline ends. Germline V gene lookup returns CDR1 KGHSH and CDR2 LQKENI. DNA of the CDR3: TGTGCCAGCTCACCACCGGCAGGGGCGAACACTGAAGCTTTCTTT. Amino acids: CASSPPAGANTEAFF.

The chain joins TRBV18 to TRBJ2-6, with D uncertain. The germline V gene has CDR1 KGHSH and CDR2 LQKENI. This CDR3 has 21 amino acids. Between the trimmed V and J ends, which lost 1 base and 0 bases, there was a span of 22 bases. CDR3 in amino acids: CASSPQIEVSVDSSGANVLTF. CDR3 in DNA: TGTGCCAGCTCACCACAAATTGAAGTCAGCGTAGATAGCTCTGGGGCCAACGTCCTGACTTTC.

The chain recombines TRBV2 with TRBJ2-3; 7 positions match TRBD2. J was trimmed by 5 bases and V by 4 bases; bases with no gene match: 9. The CDR3 is made up of 15 amino acids. CDR1 and CDR2 (germline): SNHLY, FYNNEI. In nucleotides, the CDR3 is TGTGCCAGCAGTGTAGGCGGGAGTTCAGGAGATACGCAGTATTTT. The encoded protein is CASSVGGSSGDTQYF.

The V call is TRBV18, the J call TRBJ1-4; D remains unclear. Germline assignment: CDR1 KGHSH and CDR2 LQKENI. The CDR3 totals 13 residues. The germline V and J ends were trimmed by 4 bases and 7 bases, with 10 bases remaining between them. The CDR3: CASSLISSEKLFF. The CDR3 region has the DNA TGTGCCAGCTCACTTATATCGTCTGAAAAACTGTTTTTT.

Comment on this clone: Within the sample, other DNA sequences also encode this same CDR3. The J gene is TRBJ1-5, the V gene TRBV30; possible D gene TRBD1, 5 bases. Trimming shortened V by 3 bases and J by 1 base, and 7 bases separated the two germline ends. Germline-derived CDR1 and CDR2 are GTSNPN and SVGIG (reference sequence). This CDR3 has 13 residues. The CDR3 region has the DNA TGTGCCTGGAGCCGGGACAGCAATCAGCCCCAGCATTTT. It encodes CAWSRDSNQPQHF.

The gene calls are TRBV27 and TRBJ1-4; D is possibly TRBD1 (6 bases). Germline V gene lookup returns CDR1 MNHEY and CDR2 SMNVEV (reference sequence). Trimming took off 8 bases at V and 8 bases at J, with 21 bases between the two ends. The CDR3 is 15 amino acids. Here the CDR3 DNA reads TGTGCCAGCGGTAGATTAACAGGGTCCTCCGAAAAACTGTTTTTT. This sequence encodes CASGRLTGSSEKLFF.

V gene TRBV5-6 combines with J gene TRBJ1-2, with TRBD1 identical over 7 bases. Germline CDR1 SGHDT, CDR2 YYEEEE. The V and J ends lost 3 bases and 4 bases, in that order; junction bases with no gene match: 0. This CDR3 is built from 12 residues. CDR3 DNA: TGTGCCAGCAGCTACAGGGGCTATGGCTACACCTTC. This encodes CASSYRGYGYTF.

Here the CDR3 reads CASSPSGGRLYGTQYF. As DNA, the CDR3 is TGTGCCAGCAGCCCAAGTGGGGGACGTCTTTACGGTACGCAGTATTTT. The chain joins TRBV9 to TRBJ2-3, with D perhaps assigned TRBD1 or TRBD2 (5 bases each). Germline V lookup: CDR1 SGDLS, CDR2 YYNGEE. Trimming pared 4 bases from V and 8 bases from J, leaving 23 bases between. The CDR3 has 16 amino acids.

This clone was counted between two and nine times. CDR3 DNA sequence: TGCGCCAGCAGCCATATCGGGACTAGCGGGGGGGCGATAAAGGGCTCCTACAATGAGCAGTTCTTC. Amino acids: CASSHIGTSGGAIKGSYNEQFF. The rearrangement links TRBV4-1 to TRBJ2-1, with 16 bases that match TRBD2. The J segment lost 0 bases and the V segment lost 3 bases, leaving 14 bases of the junction unmatched. The germline gives CDR1 MGHRA, CDR2 YSYEKL. The CDR3 is made up of 22 amino acids.

The chain is built from TRBV2 and TRBJ2-1; a weak D match, TRBD2 (6 bases). Per germline, CDR1 SNHLY and CDR2 FYNNEI. With 5 bases removed from V and 9 bases from J, the gap between germline ends came to 17 bases. This CDR3 comprises 14 residues. CDR3 bases: TGTGCCAGCAGTTCGGGAGTTGGGTGGTTTGAGCAGTTCTTC. Translation gives CASSSGVGWFEQFF. Looking up the rest from reference TRBV2 and TRBJ2-1 gives the full variable domain: EPEVTQTPSHQVTQMGQEVILRCVPISNHLYFYWYRQILGQKVEFLVSFYNNEISEKSEIFDDQFSVERPDGSNFTLKIRSTKLEDSAMYFCASSSGVGWFEQFFGPGTRLTVL.

This chain uses TRBV5-1 with TRBJ2-5; D is uncertain. The CDR3 contains 12 residues. Germline CDR1 is SGHRS and CDR2 is YFSETQ. V was trimmed by 3 bases and J by 3 bases, leaving 6 bases between them. CDR3 bases: TGCGCCAGCAGCTGGACCGAAGAGACCCAGTACTTC. Translation gives CASSWTEETQYF. Combining the CDR3 with reference TRBV5-1 and TRBJ2-5 gives the whole variable domain KAGVTQTPRYLIKTRGQQVTLSCSPISGHRSVSWYQQTPGQGLQFLFEYFSETQRNKGNFPGRFSGRQFSNSRSEMNVSTLELGDSALYLCASSWTEETQYFGPGTRLLVL.

V gene TRBV7-2 combines with J gene TRBJ2-3, with D possibly matching TRBD1 (5 bases). The V end was cut by 3 bases, the J end by 5 bases, with 9 bases between. Germline loops: CDR1 SGHTA, CDR2 FQGNSA. This CDR3 contains 13 residues. CDR3 region: CASSFRGRDTQYF. In DNA form, the CDR3 reads TGTGCCAGCAGCTTTAGGGGAAGAGATACGCAGTATTTT.

The V gene is TRBV11-2, the J gene TRBJ1-2; D call uncertain. Germline CDR1 is SGHAT and CDR2 is FQNNGV. There are 11 residues in the CDR3. V was cut by 4 bases and J by 8 bases, with 8 bases left in between. The CDR3 DNA follows: TGTGCCAGCAGCTCGCTTATGGGCTACACCTTC. Translated, it gives CASSSLMGYTF.

The sample holds one count of this clone. The chain links TRBV6-5 to TRBJ1-1; no definite D call. The V end lost 2 bases, the J end lost 5 bases, and 15 bases lay between the germline ends. Germline CDR1 and CDR2: MNHEY and SVGAGI. CDR3 length: 15 residues. CDR3 nucleotide sequence: TGTGCCAGCAGTTACCCCGGTAGGGATCGGACTGAAGCTTTCTTT. Translated: CASSYPGRDRTEAFF.

This clone has only one observation. The chain combines TRBV6-1 with TRBJ1-1; D might be TRBD1 (6 bases). V was pared by 10 bases and J by 1 base, with 13 bases between. In germline, CDR1 is MNHNS, CDR2 SASEGT. This CDR3 is built from 13 residues. CDR3 residues: CATARGANTEAFF. In DNA, the CDR3 is TGTGCCACCGCCCGGGGGGCGAACACTGAAGCTTTCTTT.

The J gene is TRBJ2-7, the V gene TRBV9; 11 bases are shared with TRBD2. Germline CDR1 reads SGDLS; CDR2 reads YYNGEE. Trimming took 3 bases from V and 1 from J; bases not matched to a gene: 3. The CDR3 extends over 15 amino acids. The CDR3 sequence is CASSAGLAASYEQYF. For the CDR3, the DNA is TGTGCCAGCAGCGCGGGACTAGCGGCTTCCTACGAGCAGTACTTC. The full variable domain, completed using reference TRBV9 and TRBJ2-7, is DSGVTQTPKHLITATGQRVTLRCSPRSGDLSVYWYQQSLDQGLQFLIQYYNGEERAKGNILERFSAQQFPDLHSELNLSSLELGDSALYFCASSAGLAASYEQYFGPGTRLTVT.

Comment on this clone: At one end the junction does not follow the germline gene, possibly because of a read error. The rearrangement joins TRBV11-2 to TRBJ1-2; 7 nucleotides align to TRBD1. CDR3 length: 14 residues. Germline V gene lookup returns CDR1 SGHAT and CDR2 FQNNGV. The CDR3 region has the DNA TGTGCCAGCAGCACTCGCCAGGGGGTAGGTGGCCACACCTTC. Translated: CASSTRQGVGGHTF.

The chain carries TRBV15 and TRBJ2-6; D remains ambiguous. CDR3 size: 14 residues. The V and J ends lost 0 bases and 0 bases respectively, with 0 bases between them. Looked up from germline, CDR1 is LNHNV and CDR2 is YYDKDF (reference sequence). The CDR3: CATSRDSGANVLTF. The CDR3 DNA reads TGTGCCACCAGCAGAGACTCTGGGGCCAACGTCCTGACTTTC.

This chain connects TRBV29-1 to TRBJ2-3, with 12 bases lining up with TRBD2. The length of the CDR3 is 15 residues. After removal of 8 bases from V and 3 bases from J, the junction contained 9 bases not matched to a gene. The germline V gene encodes CDR1 SQVTM and CDR2 ANQGSEA. The CDR3 sequence is CSFVLAGGNTDTQYF. Here the CDR3 DNA reads TGCAGCTTTGTACTAGCGGGGGGTAATACAGATACGCAGTATTTT.

A few counts support this clone. The V gene is TRBV6-6, the J gene TRBJ1-1, with no clear D. Germline V gives CDR1 MNHNY, CDR2 SVGAGI (reference sequence). V lost 0 bases, J lost 3 bases, and 2 bases lay in between. The CDR3 has 12 residues. Here the CDR3 reads CASSYSHTEAFF. The CDR3 DNA follows: TGTGCCAGCAGTTACTCCCACACTGAAGCTTTCTTT.

The chain carries TRBV7-8 and TRBJ2-1, with TRBD2 matching over 9 bases. Germline CDR1 and CDR2: SGHVS and FQNEAQ. Trimming cost V 5 bases and J 12 bases; bases outside gene matches: 17. The CDR3 totals 16 residues. This CDR3 is CASSPPSWASGIVQFF. The CDR3 bases are TGTGCCAGCAGCCCCCCGAGTTGGGCTAGCGGGATAGTGCAGTTCTTC.

The chain joins TRBV11-2 to TRBJ1-6, with TRBD1 matching over 10 bases. The CDR3 loop spans 15 amino acids. Trimming at V came to 5 bases and at J to 6 bases, leaving 4 bases not matched to a gene. The germline V gene encodes CDR1 SGHAT and CDR2 FQNNGV. The CDR3 coding sequence is TGTGCCAGCAGCCGGACAGGGGGAACTAATTCACCCCTCCACTTT. It encodes CASSRTGGTNSPLHF.

The chain combines TRBV7-2 with TRBJ2-3; 11 nucleotides align to TRBD2. The CDR3 is 14 amino acids. From germline, CDR1 is SGHTA and CDR2 FQGNSA. The V segment lost 2 bases and the J segment 5 bases; nucleotides outside the gene matches: 0. CDR3 nucleotides: TGTGCCAGCAGCTTAACTAGCGGGAGAGATACGCAGTATTTT. It specifies CASSLTSGRDTQYF. The full variable domain, with the rest looked up from reference TRBV7-2 and TRBJ2-3, is GAGVSQSPSNKVTEKGKDVELRCDPISGHTALYWYRQSLGQGLEFLIYFQGNSAPDKSGLPSDRFSAERTGGSVSTLTIQRTQQEDSAVYLCASSLTSGRDTQYFGPGTRLTVL.

The chain is built from TRBV29-1 and TRBJ2-7; 9 positions agree with TRBD1. CDR3 length: 13 residues. With 6 bases clipped from V and 5 bases from J, the junction kept 8 bases outside the gene matches. Germline CDR1 is SQVTM and CDR2 is ANQGSEA. CDR3 nucleotides: TGCAGCGTCCACAGGGGGCAGGGGAACGAGCAGTACTTC. Protein product: CSVHRGQGNEQYF.

J is TRBJ2-5 and V is TRBV7-9, with 11 bases matching TRBD2. The CDR3 is made up of 17 amino acids. With 1 base clipped from V and 2 bases from J, the junction kept 6 bases outside the gene matches. The germline gives CDR1 SEHNR, CDR2 FQNEAQ (reference sequence). The CDR3 sequence: CASSLVPLAGVQETQYF. In DNA form, the CDR3 reads TGTGCCAGCAGCTTAGTTCCACTAGCGGGGGTGCAAGAGACCCAGTACTTC.

The genes are TRBV6-5 and TRBJ1-5; D call uncertain. This CDR3 has 15 amino acids. V was clipped by 2 bases and J by 2 bases, with 10 bases between them. CDR1 and CDR2 from the germline V gene are MNHEY and SVGAGI. The CDR3 spells CASSYKGGGNQPQHF. DNA of the CDR3: TGTGCCAGCAGTTACAAGGGAGGCGGCAATCAGCCCCAGCATTTT.